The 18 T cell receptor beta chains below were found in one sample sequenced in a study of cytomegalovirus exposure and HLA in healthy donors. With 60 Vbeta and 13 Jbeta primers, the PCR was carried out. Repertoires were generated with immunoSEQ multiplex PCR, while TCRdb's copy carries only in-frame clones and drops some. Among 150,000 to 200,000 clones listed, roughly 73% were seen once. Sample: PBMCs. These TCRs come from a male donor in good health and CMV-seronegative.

This chain's CDR3 is CASSLMTSGGTDTQYF. In DNA form, the CDR3 reads TGTGCCAGCAGCCTCATGACTAGCGGGGGCACAGATACGCAGTATTTT. The gene calls are TRBV7-6 and TRBJ2-3; 11 bases agree with TRBD2. CDR1 and CDR2 (germline): SGHVS, FNYEAQ. The CDR3 spans 16 residues. Germline trimming cut 5 bases from V and 1 base from J; bases unmatched to any gene: 5.

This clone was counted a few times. The CDR3 is CASSLTGATNEKLFF. CDR3 in DNA: TGTGCCAGCTCCCTAACCGGTGCAACTAATGAAAAACTGTTTTTT. V and J are TRBV27 and TRBJ1-4, with D unresolved. This CDR3 region has 15 residues. Germline V CDR1 and CDR2: MNHEY, SMNVEV (reference sequence). Trimming cost V 8 bases and J 0 bases, with 13 bases left between them.

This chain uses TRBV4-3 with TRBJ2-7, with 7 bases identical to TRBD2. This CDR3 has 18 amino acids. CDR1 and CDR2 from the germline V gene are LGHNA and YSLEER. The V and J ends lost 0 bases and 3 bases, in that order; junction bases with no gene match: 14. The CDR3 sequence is CASSQDLRASGPSYEQYF. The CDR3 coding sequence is TGCGCCAGCAGCCAAGATCTTAGGGCTAGCGGCCCTAGCTACGAGCAGTACTTC.

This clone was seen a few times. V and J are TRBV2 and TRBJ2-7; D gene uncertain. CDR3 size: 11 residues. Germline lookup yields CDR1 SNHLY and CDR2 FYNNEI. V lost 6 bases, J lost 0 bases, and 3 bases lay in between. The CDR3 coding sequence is TGTGCCAGCAGCTTCTCCTACGAGCAGTACTTC. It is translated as CASSFSYEQYF.

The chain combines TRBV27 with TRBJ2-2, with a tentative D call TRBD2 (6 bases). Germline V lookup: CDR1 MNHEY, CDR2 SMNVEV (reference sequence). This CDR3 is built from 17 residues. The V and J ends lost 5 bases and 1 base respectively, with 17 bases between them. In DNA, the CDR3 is TGTGCCAGCAGTCTAAACGCCGGGAGAGGGAACACCGGGGAGCTGTTTTTT. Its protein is CASSLNAGRGNTGELFF.

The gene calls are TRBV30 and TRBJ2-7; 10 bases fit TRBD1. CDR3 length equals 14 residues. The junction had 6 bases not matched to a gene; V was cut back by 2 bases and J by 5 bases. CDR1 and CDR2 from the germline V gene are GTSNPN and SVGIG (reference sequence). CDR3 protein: CAWSRDRGVHEQYF. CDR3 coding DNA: TGTGCCTGGAGTCGGGACAGGGGTGTACACGAGCAGTACTTC.

The chain's CDR3 is CASKGWGVNSPLHF. For the CDR3, the DNA is TGTGCCAGCAAGGGGTGGGGCGTGAATTCACCCCTCCACTTT. The chain links TRBV2 to TRBJ1-6; weak D call: TRBD1 (5 bases). The CDR3 loop spans 14 amino acids. Trimming stripped 7 bases from V and 7 bases from J, with 14 bases between. Germline CDR1 and CDR2: SNHLY and FYNNEI.

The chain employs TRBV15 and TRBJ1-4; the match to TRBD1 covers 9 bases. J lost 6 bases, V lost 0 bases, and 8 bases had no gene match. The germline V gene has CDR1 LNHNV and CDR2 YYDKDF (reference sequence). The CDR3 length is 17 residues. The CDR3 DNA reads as TGTGCCACCAGCAGAGATAGATTGGACAGGGGTTATGAAAAACTGTTTTTT. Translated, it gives CATSRDRLDRGYEKLFF.

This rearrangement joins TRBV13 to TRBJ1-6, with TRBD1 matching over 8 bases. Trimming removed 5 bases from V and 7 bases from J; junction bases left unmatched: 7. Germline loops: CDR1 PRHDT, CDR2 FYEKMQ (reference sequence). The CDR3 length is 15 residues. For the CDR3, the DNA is TGTGCCAGCAGCCTGATGGGACAGGTGAATTCACCCCTCCACTTT. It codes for CASSLMGQVNSPLHF.

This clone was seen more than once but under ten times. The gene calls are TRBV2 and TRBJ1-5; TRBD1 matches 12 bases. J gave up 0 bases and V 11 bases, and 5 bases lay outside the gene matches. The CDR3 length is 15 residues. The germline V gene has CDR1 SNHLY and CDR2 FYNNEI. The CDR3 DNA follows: TGTGCCTGCCGGGACAGGGGGCTTAGCAATCAGCCCCAGCATTTT. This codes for CACRDRGLSNQPQHF.

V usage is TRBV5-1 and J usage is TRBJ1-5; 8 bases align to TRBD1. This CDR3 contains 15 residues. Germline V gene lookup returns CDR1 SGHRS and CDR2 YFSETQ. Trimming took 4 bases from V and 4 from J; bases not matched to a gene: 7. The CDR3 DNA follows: TGCGCCAGCAGCCCGGGACAGGATAAAAATCAGCCCCAGCATTTT. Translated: CASSPGQDKNQPQHF.

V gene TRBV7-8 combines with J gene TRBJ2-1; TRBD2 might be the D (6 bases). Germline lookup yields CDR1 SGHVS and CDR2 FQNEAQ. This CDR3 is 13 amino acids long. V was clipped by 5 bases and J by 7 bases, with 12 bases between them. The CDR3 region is CASSHRAGNEQFF. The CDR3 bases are TGTGCCAGCAGCCACCGCGCGGGGAATGAGCAGTTCTTC.

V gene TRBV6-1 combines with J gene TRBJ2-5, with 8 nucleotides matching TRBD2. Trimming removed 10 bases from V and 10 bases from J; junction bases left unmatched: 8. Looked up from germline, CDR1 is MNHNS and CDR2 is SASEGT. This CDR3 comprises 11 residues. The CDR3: CATTRGGIQYF. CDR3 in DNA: TGTGCCACCACTCGGGGGGGGATCCAGTACTTC.

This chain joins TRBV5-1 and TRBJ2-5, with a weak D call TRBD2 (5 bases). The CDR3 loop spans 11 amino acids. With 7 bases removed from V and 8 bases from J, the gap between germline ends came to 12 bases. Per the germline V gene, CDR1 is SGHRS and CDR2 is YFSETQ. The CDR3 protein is CASRPGYTQYF. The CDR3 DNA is TGCGCCAGCCGACCGGGGTATACCCAGTACTTC.

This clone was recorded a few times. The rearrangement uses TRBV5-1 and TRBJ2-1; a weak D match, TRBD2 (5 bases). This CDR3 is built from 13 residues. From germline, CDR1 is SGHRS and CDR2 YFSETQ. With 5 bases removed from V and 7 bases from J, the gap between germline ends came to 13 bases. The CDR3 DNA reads TGCGCCAGCAGGGCCGGACTTCAGAATGAGCAGTTCTTC. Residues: CASRAGLQNEQFF.

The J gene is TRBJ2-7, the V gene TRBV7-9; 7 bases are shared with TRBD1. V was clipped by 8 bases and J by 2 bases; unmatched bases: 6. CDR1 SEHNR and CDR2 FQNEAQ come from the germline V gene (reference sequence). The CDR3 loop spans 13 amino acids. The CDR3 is CASVRGSTYEQYF. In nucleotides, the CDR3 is TGTGCCAGCGTCAGGGGGAGTACCTACGAGCAGTACTTC.

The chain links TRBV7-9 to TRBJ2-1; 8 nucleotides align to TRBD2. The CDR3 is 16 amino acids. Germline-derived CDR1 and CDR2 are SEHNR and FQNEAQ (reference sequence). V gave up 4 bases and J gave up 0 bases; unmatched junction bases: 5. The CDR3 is CASSSPGGGSYNEQFF. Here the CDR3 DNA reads TGTGCCAGCAGCTCACCCGGGGGGGGCTCCTACAATGAGCAGTTCTTC. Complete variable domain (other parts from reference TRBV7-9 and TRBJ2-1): DTGVSQNPRHKITKRGQNVTFRCDPISEHNRLYWYRQTLGQGPEFLTYFQNEAQLEKSRLLSDRFSAERPKGSFSTLEIQRTEQGDSAMYLCASSSPGGGSYNEQFFGPGTRLTVL.

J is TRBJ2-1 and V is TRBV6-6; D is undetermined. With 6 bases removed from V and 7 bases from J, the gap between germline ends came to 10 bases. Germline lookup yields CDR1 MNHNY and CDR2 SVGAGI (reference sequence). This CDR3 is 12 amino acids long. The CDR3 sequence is CASSLARNEQFF. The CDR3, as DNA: TGTGCCAGCAGCTTAGCCCGGAATGAGCAGTTCTTC.